This T cell receptor beta chain was captured by sequencing in a study of human T cells and chemical hapten exposure. Across the study: The patch tests put 0.01% DPC on the skin of the upper back and were read 6 days later. Affected patients, primarily female, had alopecia areata, totalis or universalis. Whole-study findings and limits: Expanded TCRs produced significantly more large CDR3 similarity clusters than controls did.

Indicated time point: patch test 3, about 24 weeks after DPC sensitization. Treatment indicated: therapeutic diphenylcyclopropenone sensitization with weekly scalp DPC. People who gave samples had alopecia, were 18 to 70 years old, and were suitable for DPC. TCRdb redid the calling of the RACE reads with MiXCR, one entry per CDR3 protein. Of more than 95,000 distinct CDR3 sequences in the sample, 25% to 35% were seen once. This clonotype was counted a few times. The antigen is not known. The TCR was taken from a middle-aged man with alopecia areata. Some clones in this sample may be carry-over from other donors' samples. The material sequenced was whole blood, taken in connection with sensitization to the hapten diphenylcyclopropenone (DPC).

Here the CDR3 DNA reads TGTGCCAGCAGTGAATCAGCCGGAATACTACGAGCGAGACAGTACTTC. It is translated as CASSESAGILRARQYF. The chain links TRBV25-1 to TRBJ2-7, with no clear D. The CDR3 is 16 amino acids. Germline CDR1 is MGHDK and CDR2 is SYGVNS. V dropped 1 base and J dropped 10 bases, with 23 bases sitting between them.